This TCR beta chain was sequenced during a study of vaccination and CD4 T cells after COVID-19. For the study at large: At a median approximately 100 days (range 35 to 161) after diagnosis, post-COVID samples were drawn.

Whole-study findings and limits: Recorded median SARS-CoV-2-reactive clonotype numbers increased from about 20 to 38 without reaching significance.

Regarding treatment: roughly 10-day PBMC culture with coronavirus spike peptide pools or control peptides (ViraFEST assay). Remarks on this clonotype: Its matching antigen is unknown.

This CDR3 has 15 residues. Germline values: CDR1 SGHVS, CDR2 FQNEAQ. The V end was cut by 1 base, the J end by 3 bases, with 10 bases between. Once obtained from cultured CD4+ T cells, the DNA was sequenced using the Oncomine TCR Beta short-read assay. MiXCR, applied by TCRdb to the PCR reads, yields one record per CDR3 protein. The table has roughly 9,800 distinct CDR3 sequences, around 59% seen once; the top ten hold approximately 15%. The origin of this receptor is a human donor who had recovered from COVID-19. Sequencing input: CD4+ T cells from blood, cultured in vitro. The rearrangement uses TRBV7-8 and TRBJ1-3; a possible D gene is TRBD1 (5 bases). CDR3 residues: CASSLGGGSGNTIYF. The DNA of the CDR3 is TGTGCCAGCAGCTTAGGGGGGGGTAGTGGAAACACCATATATTTT.